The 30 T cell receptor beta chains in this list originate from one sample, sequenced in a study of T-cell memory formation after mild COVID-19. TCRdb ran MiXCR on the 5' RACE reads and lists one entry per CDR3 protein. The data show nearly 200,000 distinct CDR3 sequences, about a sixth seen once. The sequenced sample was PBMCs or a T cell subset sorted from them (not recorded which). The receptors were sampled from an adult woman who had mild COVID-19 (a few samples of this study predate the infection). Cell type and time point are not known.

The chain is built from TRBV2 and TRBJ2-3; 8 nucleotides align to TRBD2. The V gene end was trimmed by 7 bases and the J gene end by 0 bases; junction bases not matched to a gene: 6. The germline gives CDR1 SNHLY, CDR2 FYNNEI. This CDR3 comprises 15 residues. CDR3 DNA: TGTGCCAGCACGGGAGGGAGTTCTAGCACAGATACGCAGTATTTT. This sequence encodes CASTGGSSSTDTQYF.

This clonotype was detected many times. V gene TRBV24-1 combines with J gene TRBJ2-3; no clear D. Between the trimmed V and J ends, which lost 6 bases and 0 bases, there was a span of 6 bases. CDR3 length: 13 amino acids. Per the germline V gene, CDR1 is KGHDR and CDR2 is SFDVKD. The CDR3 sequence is CATSLGSTDTQYF. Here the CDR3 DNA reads TGTGCCACCAGTTTGGGTAGCACAGATACGCAGTATTTT.

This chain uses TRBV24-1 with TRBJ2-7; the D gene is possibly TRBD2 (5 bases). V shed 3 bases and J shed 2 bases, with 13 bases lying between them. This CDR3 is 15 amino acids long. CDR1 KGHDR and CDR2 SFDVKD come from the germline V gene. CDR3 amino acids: CATSDPRTRTYEQYF. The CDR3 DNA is TGTGCCACCAGTGATCCCCGGACTCGAACCTACGAGCAGTACTTC.

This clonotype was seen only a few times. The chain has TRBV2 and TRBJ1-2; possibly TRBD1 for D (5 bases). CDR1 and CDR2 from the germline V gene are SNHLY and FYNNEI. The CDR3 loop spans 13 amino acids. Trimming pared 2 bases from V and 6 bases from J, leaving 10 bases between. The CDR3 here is CASSERGGNGYTF. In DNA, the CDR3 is TGTGCCAGCAGTGAACGGGGGGGAAATGGCTACACCTTC.

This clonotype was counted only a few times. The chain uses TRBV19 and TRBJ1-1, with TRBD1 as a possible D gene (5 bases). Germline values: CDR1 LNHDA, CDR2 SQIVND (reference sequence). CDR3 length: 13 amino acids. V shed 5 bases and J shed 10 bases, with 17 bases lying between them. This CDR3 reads CASSPGAGFGAFF. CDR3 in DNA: TGTGCCAGTAGTCCCGGGGCGGGGTTTGGAGCTTTCTTT.

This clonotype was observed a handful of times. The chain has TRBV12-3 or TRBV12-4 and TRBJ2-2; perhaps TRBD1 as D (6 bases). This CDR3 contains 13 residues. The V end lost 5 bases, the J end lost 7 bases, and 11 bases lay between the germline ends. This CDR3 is CASSNREYGELFF. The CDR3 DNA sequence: TGTGCCAGCAGTAACAGGGAGTACGGGGAGCTGTTTTTT.

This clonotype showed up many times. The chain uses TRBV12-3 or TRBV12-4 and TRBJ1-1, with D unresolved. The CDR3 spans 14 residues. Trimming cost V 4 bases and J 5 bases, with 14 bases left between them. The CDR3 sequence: CASSSPGGGTEAFF. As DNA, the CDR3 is TGTGCCAGCAGTTCCCCGGGAGGAGGGACTGAAGCTTTCTTT.

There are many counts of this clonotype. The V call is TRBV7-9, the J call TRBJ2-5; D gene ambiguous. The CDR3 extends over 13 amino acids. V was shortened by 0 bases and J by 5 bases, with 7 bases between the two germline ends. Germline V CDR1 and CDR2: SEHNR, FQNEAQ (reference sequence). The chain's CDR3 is CASSLALGETQYF. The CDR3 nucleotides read TGTGCCAGCAGCTTAGCACTCGGGGAGACCCAGTACTTC.

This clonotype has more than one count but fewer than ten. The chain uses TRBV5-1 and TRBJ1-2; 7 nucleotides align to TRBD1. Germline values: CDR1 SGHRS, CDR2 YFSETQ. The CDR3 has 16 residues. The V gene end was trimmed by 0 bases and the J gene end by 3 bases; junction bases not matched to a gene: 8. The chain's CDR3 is CASSLGPPTGDYGYTF. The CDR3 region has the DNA TGCGCCAGCAGCTTGGGACCACCTACAGGGGACTATGGCTACACCTTC.

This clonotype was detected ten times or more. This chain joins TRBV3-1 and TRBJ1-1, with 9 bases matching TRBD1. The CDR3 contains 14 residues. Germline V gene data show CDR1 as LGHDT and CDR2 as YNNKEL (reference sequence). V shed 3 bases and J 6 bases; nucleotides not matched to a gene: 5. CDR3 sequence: CASSQRGQGSEAFF. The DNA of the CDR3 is TGTGCCAGCAGCCAGAGGGGACAGGGCTCTGAAGCTTTCTTT.

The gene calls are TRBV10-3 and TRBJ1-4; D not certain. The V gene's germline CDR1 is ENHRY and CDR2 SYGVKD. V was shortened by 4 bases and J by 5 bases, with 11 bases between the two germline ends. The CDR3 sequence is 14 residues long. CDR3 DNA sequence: TGTGCCATCAGTGGGGGAGGGCCCAATGAAAAACTGTTTTTT. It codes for CAISGGGPNEKLFF.

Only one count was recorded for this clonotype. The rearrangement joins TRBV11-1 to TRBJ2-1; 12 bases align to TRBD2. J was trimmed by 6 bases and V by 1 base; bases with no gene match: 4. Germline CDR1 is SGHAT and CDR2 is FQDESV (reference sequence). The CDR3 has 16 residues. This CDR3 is CASSLEGLAGFNEQFF. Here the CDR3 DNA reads TGTGCCAGCAGCTTAGAAGGACTAGCGGGGTTCAATGAGCAGTTCTTC.

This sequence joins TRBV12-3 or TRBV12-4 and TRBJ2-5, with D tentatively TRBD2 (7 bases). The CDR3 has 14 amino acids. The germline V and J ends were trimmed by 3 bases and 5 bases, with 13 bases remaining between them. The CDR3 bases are TGTGCCAGCAGTTTTGGGGGGGCTGGGGAGACCCAGTACTTC. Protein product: CASSFGGAGETQYF.

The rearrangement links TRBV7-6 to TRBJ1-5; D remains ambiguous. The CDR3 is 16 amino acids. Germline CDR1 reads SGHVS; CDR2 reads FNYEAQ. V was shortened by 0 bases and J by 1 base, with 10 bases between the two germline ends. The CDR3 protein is CASSLALRESNQPQHF. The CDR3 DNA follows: TGTGCCAGCAGCTTAGCGCTAAGGGAGAGCAATCAGCCCCAGCATTTT.

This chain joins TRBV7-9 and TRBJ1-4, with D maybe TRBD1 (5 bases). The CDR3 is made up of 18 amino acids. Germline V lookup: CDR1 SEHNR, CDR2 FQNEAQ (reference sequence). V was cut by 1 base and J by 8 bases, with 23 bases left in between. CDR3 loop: CASSLGLHNRDHSEKLFF. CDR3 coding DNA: TGTGCCAGCAGCTTAGGACTTCACAACCGGGACCACTCCGAAAAACTGTTTTTT.

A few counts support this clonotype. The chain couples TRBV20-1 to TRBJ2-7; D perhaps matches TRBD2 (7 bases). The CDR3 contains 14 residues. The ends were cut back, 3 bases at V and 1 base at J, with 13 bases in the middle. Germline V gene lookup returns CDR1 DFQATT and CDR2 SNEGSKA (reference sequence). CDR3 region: CSASRRGGSYEQYF. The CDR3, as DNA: TGCAGTGCTAGCCGAAGGGGGGGGTCCTACGAGCAGTACTTC.

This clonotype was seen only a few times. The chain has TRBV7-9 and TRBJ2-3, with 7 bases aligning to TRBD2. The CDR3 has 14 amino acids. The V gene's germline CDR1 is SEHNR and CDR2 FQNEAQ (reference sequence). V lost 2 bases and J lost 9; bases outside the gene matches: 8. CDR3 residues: CASSLNGAGRTQYF. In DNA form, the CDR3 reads TGTGCCAGCAGCTTAAATGGAGCGGGAAGGACGCAGTATTTT.

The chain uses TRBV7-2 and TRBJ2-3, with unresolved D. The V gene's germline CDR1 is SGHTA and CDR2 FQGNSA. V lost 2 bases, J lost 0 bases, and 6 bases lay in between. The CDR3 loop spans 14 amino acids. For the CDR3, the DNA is TGTGCCAGCAGCTTACAGGTTAGCACAGATACGCAGTATTTT. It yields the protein CASSLQVSTDTQYF.

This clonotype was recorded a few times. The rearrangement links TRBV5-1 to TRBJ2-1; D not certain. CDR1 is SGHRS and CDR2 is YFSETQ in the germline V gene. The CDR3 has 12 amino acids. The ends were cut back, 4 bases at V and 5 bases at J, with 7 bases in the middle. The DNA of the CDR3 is TGCGCCAGCAGCGTCCGGCACAATGAGCAGTTCTTC. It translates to CASSVRHNEQFF. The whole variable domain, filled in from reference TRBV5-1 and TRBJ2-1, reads KAGVTQTPRYLIKTRGQQVTLSCSPISGHRSVSWYQQTPGQGLQFLFEYFSETQRNKGNFPGRFSGRQFSNSRSEMNVSTLELGDSALYLCASSVRHNEQFFGPGTRLTVL.

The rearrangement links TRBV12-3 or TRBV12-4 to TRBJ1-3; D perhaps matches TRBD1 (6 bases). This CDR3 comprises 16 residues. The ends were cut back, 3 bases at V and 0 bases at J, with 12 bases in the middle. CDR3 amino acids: CASSFWQGSSGNTIYF. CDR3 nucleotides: TGTGCCAGCAGTTTCTGGCAGGGGAGCTCTGGAAACACCATATATTTT.

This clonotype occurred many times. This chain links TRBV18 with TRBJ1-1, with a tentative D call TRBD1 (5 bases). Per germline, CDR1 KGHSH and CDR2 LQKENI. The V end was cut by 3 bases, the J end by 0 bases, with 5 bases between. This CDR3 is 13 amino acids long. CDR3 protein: CASSPTVNTEAFF. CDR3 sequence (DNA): TGTGCCAGCTCACCGACAGTGAACACTGAAGCTTTCTTT.

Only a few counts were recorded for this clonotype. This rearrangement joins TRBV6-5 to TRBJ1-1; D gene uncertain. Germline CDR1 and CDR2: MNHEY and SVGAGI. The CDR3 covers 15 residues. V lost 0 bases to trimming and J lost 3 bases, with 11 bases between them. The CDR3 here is CASSYSYYGDTEAFF. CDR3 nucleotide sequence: TGTGCCAGCAGTTACTCCTATTACGGGGACACTGAAGCTTTCTTT.

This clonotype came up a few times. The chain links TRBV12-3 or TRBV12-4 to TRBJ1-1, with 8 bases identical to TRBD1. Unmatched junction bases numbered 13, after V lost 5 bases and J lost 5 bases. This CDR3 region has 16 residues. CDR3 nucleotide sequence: TGTGCCAGCAGTCCTTCAGGGGGCGCGCCACAAACTGAAGCTTTCTTT. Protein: CASSPSGGAPQTEAFF.

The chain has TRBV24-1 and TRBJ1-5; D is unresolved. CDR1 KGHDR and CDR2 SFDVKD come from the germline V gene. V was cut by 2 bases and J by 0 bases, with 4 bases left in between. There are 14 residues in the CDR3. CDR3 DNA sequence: TGTGCCACCAGTGATTCATATAGCAATCAGCCCCAGCATTTT. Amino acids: CATSDSYSNQPQHF.

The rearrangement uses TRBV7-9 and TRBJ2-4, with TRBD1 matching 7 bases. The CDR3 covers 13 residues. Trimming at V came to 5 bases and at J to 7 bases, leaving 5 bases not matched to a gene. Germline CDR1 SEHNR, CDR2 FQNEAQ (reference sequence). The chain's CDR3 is CASSVGQLNIQYF. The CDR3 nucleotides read TGTGCCAGCAGCGTGGGACAGTTGAACATTCAGTACTTC.

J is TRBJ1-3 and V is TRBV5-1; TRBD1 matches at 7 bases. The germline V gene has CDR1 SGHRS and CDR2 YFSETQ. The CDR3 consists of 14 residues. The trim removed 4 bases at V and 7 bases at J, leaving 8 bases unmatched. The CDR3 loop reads CASSPRQGGNTIYF. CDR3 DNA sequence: TGCGCCAGCAGCCCACGACAGGGAGGTAACACCATATATTTT. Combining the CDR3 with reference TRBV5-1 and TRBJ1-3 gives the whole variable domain KAGVTQTPRYLIKTRGQQVTLSCSPISGHRSVSWYQQTPGQGLQFLFEYFSETQRNKGNFPGRFSGRQFSNSRSEMNVSTLELGDSALYLCASSPRQGGNTIYFGEGSWLTVV.

CDR3 residues: CASSFRSPRGRSYEQYF. CDR3 bases: TGTGCCAGCAGTTTTAGGTCCCCCAGGGGGCGATCCTACGAGCAGTACTTC. This chain links TRBV27 with TRBJ2-7, with 8 positions matching TRBD1. The CDR3 extends over 17 amino acids. Germline loops: CDR1 MNHEY, CDR2 SMNVEV (reference sequence). V shed 3 bases and J 1 base; nucleotides not matched to a gene: 11.

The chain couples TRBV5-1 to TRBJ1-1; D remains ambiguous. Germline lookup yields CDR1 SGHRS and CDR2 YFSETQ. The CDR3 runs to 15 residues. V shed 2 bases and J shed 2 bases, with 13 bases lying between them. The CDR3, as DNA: TGCGCCAGCAGCTTTATCGCGGACCCCAACACTGAAGCTTTCTTT. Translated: CASSFIADPNTEAFF.

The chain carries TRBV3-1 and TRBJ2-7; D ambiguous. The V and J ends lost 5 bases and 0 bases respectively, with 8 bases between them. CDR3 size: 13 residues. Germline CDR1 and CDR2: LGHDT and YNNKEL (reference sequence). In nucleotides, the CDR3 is TGTGCCAGCAGCTCGACTGACTCCTACGAGCAGTACTTC. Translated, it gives CASSSTDSYEQYF.

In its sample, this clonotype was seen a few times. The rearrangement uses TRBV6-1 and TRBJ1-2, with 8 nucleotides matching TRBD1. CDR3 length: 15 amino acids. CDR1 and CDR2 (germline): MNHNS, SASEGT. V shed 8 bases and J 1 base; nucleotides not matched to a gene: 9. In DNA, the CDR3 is TGTGCCAGCCCCAGGGAGACAGGGGTTAACTATGGCTACACCTTC. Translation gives CASPRETGVNYGYTF.